The subject of this entry is one TCR beta chain. This CDR3 has 15 residues. Losses at the gene ends were 8 bases for V and 1 base for J; bases not matched to a gene: 10. CDR1 and CDR2 from the germline V gene are MNHEY and SVGAGI. This specimen belongs to a study of T cell repertoires in MIS-A myocarditis. The method was immunoSEQ multiplex PCR; TCRdb's version includes in-frame clones alone and lacks a portion of them. The sample includes 14,000 to 15,000 clones, about 67% of them seen just once. This TCR derives from a man aged 18 to 30 with fulminant myocarditis from multisystem inflammatory syndrome in adults (MIS-A) after COVID-19. Specimen: left ventricle heart tissue obtained at autopsy. V and J are TRBV6-5 and TRBJ2-7; TRBD2 aligns across 8 bases. The CDR3 loop reads CASRLTSGESYEQYF. CDR3 in DNA: TGTGCCAGCCGCCTAACTAGCGGCGAGTCCTACGAGCAGTACTTC.